These 2 T cell receptor beta chains were sequenced from one sample in a study of blood T cell repertoires in COVID-19 (dated by TCRdb to between 2020 and 2021). The method was the immunoSEQ multiplex PCR assay. TCRdb carries this immuneACCESS record with in-frame sequences only. Its versions omit some clonotypes, under half of them owing to an unresolved V gene in the studies checked, with the rest unexplained. The table for this sample lists around 140,000 clones; roughly 85% of them were counted only once. Over 2.5% of the sample is held by the ten biggest clonotypes. The sample consisted of peripheral blood. These receptors came from a human donor with acute or convalescent COVID-19. The donor label of this sample is uncertain.

The gene calls are TRBV4-3 and TRBJ1-1; the match to TRBD1 covers 7 bases. Germline assignment: CDR1 LGHNA and CDR2 YSLEER. With V trimmed by 4 bases and J by 2 bases, 4 bases remained unmatched. This CDR3 spans 14 amino acids. The CDR3 coding sequence is TGCGCCAGCAGCCGGGACAGCTACAACACTGAAGCTTTCTTT. The encoded protein is CASSRDSYNTEAFF.

J is TRBJ1-2 and V is TRBV28, with D tentatively TRBD1 (6 bases). V lost 3 bases to trimming and J lost 4 bases, with 12 bases between them. CDR3 length: 14 amino acids. Germline CDR1 is MDHEN and CDR2 is SYDVKM. In DNA form, the CDR3 reads TGTGCCAGCAGTTTTGGGGGCGCGAGCTATGGCTACACCTTC. Translated, it gives CASSFGGASYGYTF.